The next 10 T cell receptor beta chains were all read from a single sample in a study of T-cell memory formation after mild COVID-19. TCRdb reanalysed the 5' RACE reads using MiXCR and keeps one entry per CDR3 protein. The profile shows around 310,000 distinct CDR3 sequences, roughly 20% of them singletons. Sequencing used PBMCs or a T cell subset sorted from them (not recorded which). These receptor sequences come from a young man who had mild COVID-19 (a few samples of this study predate the infection). Cell type and time point are not known.

This clonotype was counted between two and nine times. The V and J genes are TRBV7-8 and TRBJ2-2, with TRBD2 matching over 7 bases. Germline V gene lookup returns CDR1 SGHVS and CDR2 FQNEAQ. J was trimmed by 5 bases and V by 5 bases; bases with no gene match: 11. The CDR3 runs 16 residues. The CDR3 is CASSTLGGGLTGELFF. The CDR3 DNA sequence: TGTGCCAGCAGCACCCTTGGGGGGGGATTGACCGGGGAGCTGTTTTTT.

The rearrangement links TRBV5-1 to TRBJ2-1, with TRBD2 matching over 8 bases. The CDR3 covers 15 residues. Germline CDR1 is SGHRS and CDR2 is YFSETQ. The trim removed 0 bases at V and 7 bases at J, leaving 6 bases unmatched. The CDR3 reads CASSLGRGGRNEQFF. The DNA for the CDR3 is TGCGCCAGCAGCTTGGGTCGGGGGGGCCGGAATGAGCAGTTCTTC.

This clonotype was counted between two and nine times. The V and J genes are TRBV5-6 and TRBJ2-3; tentatively, D is TRBD1 (5 bases). From germline, CDR1 is SGHDT and CDR2 YYEEEE. Deletions cut 4 bases from V and 0 bases from J, with 12 bases between. CDR3 length: 15 amino acids. The CDR3 reads CASSPQGPSTDTQYF. DNA of the CDR3: TGTGCCAGCAGCCCCCAGGGTCCTAGCACAGATACGCAGTATTTT.

The V and J genes are TRBV7-9 and TRBJ2-7; TRBD1 or TRBD2 may be the D gene (5 bases each). Germline CDR1 reads SEHNR; CDR2 reads FQNEAQ (reference sequence). Trimming removed 4 bases from V and 4 bases from J, with 23 bases in between. The CDR3 has 17 residues. The CDR3 loop reads CASSSDGADPYLYEQYV. The CDR3 coding sequence is TGTGCCAGCAGCTCCGACGGGGCAGACCCATACCTTTACGAGCAGTACGTC.

The CDR3 DNA sequence: TGCAGTGCTAGTGCCGGACAGGGGAGAATCCACGAGCAGTACGTC. This sequence encodes CSASAGQGRIHEQYV. The chain uses TRBV20-1 and TRBJ2-7, with 9 bases that match TRBD1. Germline CDR1 and CDR2: DFQATT and SNEGSKA (reference sequence). Germline trimming cut 3 bases from V and 5 bases from J; bases unmatched to any gene: 11. The CDR3 consists of 15 residues.

The J gene is TRBJ1-3, the V gene TRBV11-2; 7 bases are a match to TRBD1. This CDR3 spans 18 amino acids. Germline V lookup: CDR1 SGHAT, CDR2 FQNNGV. After removal of 3 bases from V and 3 bases from J, the junction contained 14 bases not matched to a gene. The CDR3 region is CASSFLTGTVGFGNTIYF. The CDR3 coding sequence is TGTGCCAGCAGCTTCCTTACCGGGACAGTGGGGTTTGGAAACACCATATATTTT.

In its sample, this clonotype was seen a few times. The rearrangement joins TRBV18 to TRBJ1-2, with TRBD1 matching over 9 bases. Per the germline V gene, CDR1 is KGHSH and CDR2 is LQKENI. Germline trimming cut 2 bases from V and 6 bases from J; bases unmatched to any gene: 10. CDR3 size: 16 residues. CDR3 nucleotide sequence: TGTGCCAGCTCACCAGCATCCTGGACAGGGGCTCATGGCTACACCTTC. Its protein product is CASSPASWTGAHGYTF.

This clonotype has only a few counts. The chain has TRBV27 and TRBJ1-2; D is unclear. V lost 5 bases and J 0 bases, leaving 13 bases between the germline ends. The CDR3 length is 15 residues. The germline V gene has CDR1 MNHEY and CDR2 SMNVEV (reference sequence). CDR3 nucleotides: TGTGCCAGCAGTCCAAAGATACAAGCTAACTATGGCTACACCTTC. It encodes CASSPKIQANYGYTF.

This clonotype appeared many times. J is TRBJ2-5 and V is TRBV12-3 or TRBV12-4, with D unresolved. V lost 3 bases and J 5 bases, leaving 4 bases between the germline ends. CDR3 size: 11 residues. This chain's CDR3 is CASSFYETQYF. CDR3 DNA: TGTGCCAGCAGTTTCTACGAGACCCAGTACTTC.

V and J are TRBV29-1 and TRBJ1-1, with unresolved D. This CDR3 region has 11 residues. Looked up from germline, CDR1 is SQVTM and CDR2 is ANQGSEA. Trimming took off 4 bases at V and 7 bases at J, with 10 bases between the two ends. Written as DNA, the CDR3 is TGCAGCGTTGCGGCGCAGCGTGAAGCTTTCTTT. Protein product: CSVAAQREAFF.